What follows is one T cell receptor (beta chain) and its context. What it binds is not known. This CDR3 has 13 amino acids. Per germline, CDR1 PRHDT and CDR2 FYEKMQ (reference sequence). V lost 5 bases to trimming and J lost 5 bases, with 12 bases between them. Generated by immunoSEQ multiplex PCR, the TCRdb table keeps only in-frame clones and is missing some. The sample holds some 150,000 clones, 90% to 95% seen once. This entry comes from a study of T cell responses to AZD1222 COVID-19 vaccine. Across the whole study: Second-dose schedules of about 4 or about 12 weeks were combined.

General study findings and limits: Recipients of two AZD1222 doses showed rising Spike-specific TCR breadth and depth. Regions 160-218 and 743-854 held dominance among vaccine-associated CD4 TCRs, which spanned spike.

The sequence was collected from an adult in good health. The specimen comprised peripheral blood, sampled on day 0 of AZD1222 vaccination. The chain uses TRBV13 and TRBJ1-1; D is possibly TRBD1 (5 bases). As DNA, the CDR3 is TGTGCCAGCAGCGTCGCAGGGAGAACTGAAGCTTTCTTT. Protein product: CASSVAGRTEAFF.